One and the same sample provided the 9 T cell receptor beta chains below, sequenced in a study of shared clonotypes between healthy human individuals. Data came from immunoSEQ multiplex PCR; TCRdb stores just in-frame clones and leaves some out. The sample includes around 1.6 million clones, approximately 98% of them seen just once. Material for sequencing was naive CD4+ T cells sorted from blood. Documented subset: CD45RA+ positively selected. The receptors here all came from a man aged 25 to 45 in good health.

V and J are TRBV9 and TRBJ2-7; D might be TRBD2 (6 bases). V lost 7 bases and J lost 0, with 14 bases in between. This CDR3 has 14 amino acids. CDR1 is SGDLS and CDR2 is YYNGEE in the germline V gene. CDR3 residues: CASPAGLRSYEQYF. CDR3 sequence (DNA): TGTGCCAGCCCAGCGGGTCTTCGCTCCTACGAGCAGTACTTC. Variable domain in full (rest from reference TRBV9 and TRBJ2-7): DSGVTQTPKHLITATGQRVTLRCSPRSGDLSVYWYQQSLDQGLQFLIQYYNGEERAKGNILERFSAQQFPDLHSELNLSSLELGDSALYFCASPAGLRSYEQYFGPGTRLTVT.

CDR3 nucleotide sequence: TGTGCCAGCAGTGGGACAGGCAACTATGGCTACACCTTC. It specifies CASSGTGNYGYTF. This chain uses TRBV7-6 with TRBJ1-2; the match to TRBD1 covers 8 bases. Trimming at V came to 6 bases and at J to 2 bases, leaving 2 bases not matched to a gene. The CDR3 sequence is 13 residues long. Germline CDR1 reads SGHVS; CDR2 reads FNYEAQ.

The chain combines TRBV11-2 with TRBJ1-5, with a weak D call TRBD1 (5 bases). Trimming removed 5 bases from V and 2 bases from J, with 25 bases in between. Per germline, CDR1 SGHAT and CDR2 FQNNGV. This CDR3 region has 19 residues. CDR3 region: CASSKGRGSGELGNQPQHF. DNA of the CDR3: TGTGCCAGCAGCAAAGGGCGGGGCAGCGGGGAACTCGGCAATCAGCCCCAGCATTTT.

Only a few counts were recorded for this clone. The chain employs TRBV10-2 and TRBJ1-5, with D maybe TRBD1 (6 bases). V was cut by 2 bases and J by 2 bases, with 7 bases left in between. Germline V CDR1 and CDR2: WSHSY, SAAADI. CDR3 length equals 14 residues. The CDR3 DNA sequence: TGCGCCAGCAGTGAGCCAGGGGGCAATCAGCCCCAGCATTTT. Its translation is CASSEPGGNQPQHF.

In regard to this clone: The sample contains more than one DNA sequence encoding this CDR3. The gene calls are TRBV7-2 and TRBJ1-2, with D unresolved. V was cut by 5 bases and J by 1 base, with 8 bases left in between. CDR3 length equals 13 residues. The germline gives CDR1 SGHTA, CDR2 FQGNSA. This chain's CDR3 is CASSPDSNYGYTF. For the CDR3, the DNA is TGTGCCAGCAGCCCCGATAGTAACTATGGCTACACCTTC.

The J gene is TRBJ1-1, the V gene TRBV2; D uncertain. The CDR3 sequence is 13 residues long. The germline gives CDR1 SNHLY, CDR2 FYNNEI. The V and J ends lost 0 bases and 9 bases respectively, with 11 bases between them. CDR3 coding DNA: TGTGCCAGCAGTGAAGCGCTTACCGGCAAAGCTTTCTTT. Residues: CASSEALTGKAFF.

V gene TRBV27 combines with J gene TRBJ2-1; possibly TRBD1 for D (5 bases). Trimming cost V 7 bases and J 2 bases, with 9 bases left between them. The germline V gene encodes CDR1 MNHEY and CDR2 SMNVEV (reference sequence). CDR3 length equals 13 residues. Here the CDR3 reads CASKRQPYNEQFF. The CDR3 DNA reads as TGTGCCAGCAAGCGACAGCCCTACAATGAGCAGTTCTTC.

The genes are TRBV2 and TRBJ1-3; D not certain. CDR1 and CDR2 (germline): SNHLY, FYNNEI. The length of the CDR3 is 12 residues. Trimming took off 5 bases at V and 10 bases at J, with 12 bases between the two ends. The CDR3 DNA reads as TGTGCCAGCAGTCTCCGGGCGGGAACCATATATTTT. Translated: CASSLRAGTIYF.

For the CDR3, the DNA is TGCGCCAGCAGAACAGGGGGCAGTCACACTGAAGCTTTCTTT. Its translation: CASRTGGSHTEAFF. The chain has TRBV5-1 and TRBJ1-1, with 9 bases aligning to TRBD1. This CDR3 spans 14 amino acids. Germline CDR1 is SGHRS and CDR2 is YFSETQ. The V gene end was trimmed by 5 bases and the J gene end by 3 bases; junction bases not matched to a gene: 5.